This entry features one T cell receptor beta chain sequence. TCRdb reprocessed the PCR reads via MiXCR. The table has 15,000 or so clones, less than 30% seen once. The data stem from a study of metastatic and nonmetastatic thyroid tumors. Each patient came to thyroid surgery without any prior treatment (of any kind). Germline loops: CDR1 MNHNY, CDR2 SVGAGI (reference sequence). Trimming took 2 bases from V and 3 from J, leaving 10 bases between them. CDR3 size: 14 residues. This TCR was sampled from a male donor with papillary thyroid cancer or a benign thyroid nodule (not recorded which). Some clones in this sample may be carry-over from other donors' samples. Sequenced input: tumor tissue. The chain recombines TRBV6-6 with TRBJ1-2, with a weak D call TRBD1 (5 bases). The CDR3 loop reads CASSYKGPHYGYTF. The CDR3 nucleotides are TGTGCCAGCAGTTACAAGGGACCGCACTATGGCTACACCTTC.